Detailed here is one T cell receptor beta chain. The antigen remains undetermined. PCR employed 60 Vbeta and 13 Jbeta primers. TCRdb's table, derived via immunoSEQ multiplex PCR, lists solely in-frame clones and lacks some. The table lists 150,000 to 200,000 clones, roughly 85% of them singletons. This entry belongs to a study of cytomegalovirus exposure and HLA in healthy donors. Whole-study results and caveats: In a later analysis, HLA-C alleles had the fewest associated TCRs, DRB1 alleles the most.

The V end was cut by 0 bases, the J end by 2 bases, with 12 bases between. Germline lookup yields CDR1 LGHNA and CDR2 YSLEER. The CDR3 extends over 16 amino acids. This chain joins TRBV4-3 and TRBJ2-3; the D is unclear. This receptor was obtained from a young man in good health and CMV-seropositive. Sequencing was done on a sample of PBMCs. The CDR3 protein is CASSQEAVPSTDTQYF. The CDR3 nucleotides read TGCGCCAGCAGCCAAGAAGCCGTCCCGTCCACAGATACGCAGTATTTT.